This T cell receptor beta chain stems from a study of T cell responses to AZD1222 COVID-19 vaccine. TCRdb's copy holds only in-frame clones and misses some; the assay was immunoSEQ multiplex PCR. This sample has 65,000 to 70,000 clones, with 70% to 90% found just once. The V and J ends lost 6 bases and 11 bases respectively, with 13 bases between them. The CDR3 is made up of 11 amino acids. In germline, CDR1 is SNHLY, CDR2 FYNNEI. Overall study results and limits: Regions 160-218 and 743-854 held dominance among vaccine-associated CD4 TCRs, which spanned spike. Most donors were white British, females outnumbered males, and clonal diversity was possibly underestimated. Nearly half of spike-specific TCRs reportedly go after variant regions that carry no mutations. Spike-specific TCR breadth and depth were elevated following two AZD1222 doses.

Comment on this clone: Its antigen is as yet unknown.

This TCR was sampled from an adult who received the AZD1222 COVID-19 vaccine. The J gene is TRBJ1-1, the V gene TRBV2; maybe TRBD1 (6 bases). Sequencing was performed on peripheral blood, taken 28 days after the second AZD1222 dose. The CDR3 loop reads CASRDQGNAFF. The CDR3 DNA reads TGTGCCAGCAGAGACCAGGGGAATGCTTTCTTT.